A selection of T cell receptor beta chains follows, all from one sample in a study of CD8 T cells in Susac syndrome. Each CDR3 protein is one row after TCRdb ran MiXCR on the immunoSEQ multiplex PCR reads. The top ten clones hold just over 0.13% of a sample with around 150,000 distinct CDR3 sequences, around 93% of them seen once. Material: CD4+ T cells from PBMCs. These receptors were taken from a human donor in good health. The CDR3 runs from the conserved cysteine through the conserved F or W. Each record gives: CDR3 protein, V gene.

CDR3 protein: CSGGTGGGTGELFF; V gene: TRBV29-1
CDR3 protein: CAWSGGPELLAKNIQYF; V gene: TRBV30
CDR3 protein: CASAPRAGAKNIQYF; V gene: TRBV3-1
CDR3 protein: CAISESRQGHLRKQYF; V gene: TRBV10-3
CDR3 protein: CATSRDPGQEAFF; V gene: TRBV15
CDR3 protein: CASSQDHNRQNEQYF; V gene: TRBV3-1
CDR3 protein: CASSLGPGEQYF; V gene: TRBV3-1
CDR3 protein: CASSYDDLHTQYF; V gene: TRBV6-5
CDR3 protein: CSASLAGFQETQYF; V gene: TRBV20-1
CDR3 protein: CASSLTGADTQYF; V gene: TRBV6-4
CDR3 protein: CSARDGGTGELFF; V gene: TRBV20-1
CDR3 protein: CASPTGLGGTEAFF; V gene: TRBV6-1
CDR3 protein: CASSFENYGYTF; V gene: TRBV7-9
CDR3 protein: CASSSAGYLNEAFF; V gene: TRBV7-2
CDR3 protein: CASSPTGGWHEQYF; V gene: TRBV6-5
CDR3 protein: CASSSPTGDSGANVLTF; V gene: TRBV7-3
CDR3 protein: CASSPGRREKLFF; V gene: TRBV18
CDR3 protein: CASTRDGNQPQHF; V gene: TRBV2
CDR3 protein: CASRSGRGGRNEQFF; V gene: TRBV27
CDR3 protein: CASTDRGDTYSYTF; V gene: TRBV19
CDR3 protein: CASSYRDWKYF; V gene: TRBV19
CDR3 protein: CSVPGTGLADTQYF; V gene: TRBV29-1
CDR3 protein: CASSQVNIGTQYF; V gene: TRBV3-1
CDR3 protein: CASSVEGQGFYEQYF; V gene: TRBV9
CDR3 protein: CASSQDPDTVGGYTF; V gene: TRBV3-1
CDR3 protein: CASSFSRRGEQYF; V gene: TRBV5-6
CDR3 protein: CASSEGQALNTEAFF; V gene: TRBV18
CDR3 protein: CASSQGDRGETQYF; V gene: TRBV27